This passage covers 2 T cell receptor beta chains from one sample sequenced in a study of blood T cell repertoires in COVID-19. The assay was immunoSEQ multiplex PCR, and TCRdb's table has in-frame clones only and misses some. The sample carries over 200,000 clones, around four fifths recorded once. The sample taken for sequencing was peripheral blood. These receptors all stem from a man between 40 and 49 years old with active or convalescent COVID-19.

The rearrangement links TRBV14 to TRBJ2-5, with D possibly being TRBD1 (6 bases). The germline V and J ends were trimmed by 4 bases and 2 bases, with 23 bases remaining between them. Germline CDR1 SGHDN, CDR2 FVKESK. The CDR3 is 18 amino acids. CDR3 nucleotides: TGTGCCAGCAGCCTACGATACAGCTGGACAGACTTTCAAGAGACCCAGTACTTC. The encoded protein is CASSLRYSWTDFQETQYF.

V is TRBV2 and J is TRBJ2-7; perhaps TRBD1 as D (6 bases). The CDR3 has 11 residues. V lost 10 bases, J lost 2 bases, and 9 bases lay in between. The germline CDR1 and CDR2 sequences are SNHLY and FYNNEI. CDR3 nucleotide sequence: TGTGCCACGACAGGAACCTACGAGCAGTACTTC. Amino acids: CATTGTYEQYF.